This T cell receptor beta chain was obtained from a study of identical twins. Whole-study results and caveats: Among beta out-of-frame sequences, excess sharing between twins appeared weaker. Interpretation of the results relied on cross-sectional statistical analysis and not on following the same donors. Alpha sequences that were out-of-frame and twin-shared showed an excess of low generation probability.

Healthy Caucasians, and only they, were the donors. This clonotype was observed many times. Antigen: not known. TCRdb processed the 5' RACE reads anew with MiXCR; each CDR3 protein has one entry. This sample carries approximately 600,000 distinct CDR3 sequences, under 8.5% of them seen once, and the ten largest clones take around 1.6%. Trimming took off 11 bases at V and 7 bases at J, with 14 bases between the two ends. This CDR3 is 11 amino acids long. These data also formed part of another study, on yellow fever vaccine responses in identical twins.

The chain combines TRBV12-3 or TRBV12-4 with TRBJ1-1, with D possibly matching TRBD1 (6 bases). Sequences were obtained from PBMCs. This clonotype was obtained from a woman aged 18-29 years in good health. DNA for the CDR3: TGTGCCTGCCAACAGGGCATTGAAGCTTTCTTT. This gives the protein CACQQGIEAFF.